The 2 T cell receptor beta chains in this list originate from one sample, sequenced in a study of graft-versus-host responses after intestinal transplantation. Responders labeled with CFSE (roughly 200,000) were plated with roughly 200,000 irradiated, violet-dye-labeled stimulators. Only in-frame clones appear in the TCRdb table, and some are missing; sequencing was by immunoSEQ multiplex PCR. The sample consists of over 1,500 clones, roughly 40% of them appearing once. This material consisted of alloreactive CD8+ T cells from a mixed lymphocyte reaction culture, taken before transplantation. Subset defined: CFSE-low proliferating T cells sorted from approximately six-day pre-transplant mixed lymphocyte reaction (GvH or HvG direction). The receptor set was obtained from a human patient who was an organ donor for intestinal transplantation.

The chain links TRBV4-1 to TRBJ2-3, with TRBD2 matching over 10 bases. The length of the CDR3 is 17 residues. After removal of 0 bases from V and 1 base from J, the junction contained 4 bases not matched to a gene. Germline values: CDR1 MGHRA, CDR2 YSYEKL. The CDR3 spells CASSQDQRGGRTDTQYF. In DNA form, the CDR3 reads TGCGCCAGCAGCCAAGATCAGCGGGGGGGCCGCACAGATACGCAGTATTTT.

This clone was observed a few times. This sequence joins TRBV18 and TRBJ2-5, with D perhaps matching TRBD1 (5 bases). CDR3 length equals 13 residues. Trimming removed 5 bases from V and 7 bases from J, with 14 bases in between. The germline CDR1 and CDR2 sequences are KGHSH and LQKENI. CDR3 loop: CASSSRARGTQYF. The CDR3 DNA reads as TGTGCCAGCTCATCCAGGGCTAGAGGGACCCAGTACTTC.